These T cell receptor beta chains were read from a single sample in a study of cytomegalovirus exposure and HLA in healthy donors. Using immunoSEQ multiplex PCR, the repertoire was profiled, and TCRdb retains in-frame clones only, with some absent. In the table there are some 140,000 clones, 66% of which are singletons. Sequencing used PBMCs. The receptors were sampled from a human donor in good health. Both conserved end residues are part of each CDR3. A D gene is named only where the DNA matches it firmly. Size values are once, few and many counts, or a class for expanded clones, and some rows have none.

clone_size: few
j_call: TRBJ2-3
d_call: -
v_call: TRBV5-1
cdr3_nt: TGCGCCAGCAGCTTGGCCATTTCGCAACCCTATCCGGCAGATACGCAGTATTTT
cdr3_aa: CASSLAISQPYPADTQYF

clone_size: -
j_call: TRBJ2-5
d_call: TRBD1
v_call: TRBV5-1
cdr3_nt: TGCGCCAGCAGCCCCGGGACAGCACTCCAAGAGACCCAGTACTTC
cdr3_aa: CASSPGTALQETQYF

clone_size: few
j_call: TRBJ2-5
d_call: TRBD1
v_call: TRBV28
cdr3_nt: TGTGCCAGCAGCCCCGGACAGGTCCAGGAGACCCAGTACTTC
cdr3_aa: CASSPGQVQETQYF

clone_size: -
j_call: TRBJ2-7
d_call: -
v_call: TRBV4-1
cdr3_nt: TGCGCCAGCAGCCAAGATTACTCCTATTACGAGCAGTACTTC
cdr3_aa: CASSQDYSYYEQYF

clone_size: once
j_call: TRBJ2-5
d_call: -
v_call: TRBV7-9
cdr3_nt: TGTGCCAGCAGCACGCGGGCAGCGGAGACCCAGTACTTC
cdr3_aa: CASSTRAAETQYF

clone_size: -
j_call: TRBJ1-1
d_call: TRBD1
v_call: TRBV27
cdr3_nt: TGTGCCAGCAGTCGGGACAGGGTTCTGAGGACTGAAGCTTTCTTT
cdr3_aa: CASSRDRVLRTEAFF

clone_size: -
j_call: TRBJ2-7
d_call: -
v_call: TRBV4-1
cdr3_nt: TGCGCCAGCAGCCAAACTACCCCGGGGGTAGGCGAGCAGTACTTC
cdr3_aa: CASSQTTPGVGEQYF

clone_size: -
j_call: TRBJ2-5
d_call: -
v_call: TRBV6-7
cdr3_nt: TGTGCCAGCAGTTACGGGGCGGGACGGGAGACCCAGTACTTC
cdr3_aa: CASSYGAGRETQYF

clone_size: -
j_call: TRBJ2-7
d_call: -
v_call: TRBV28
cdr3_nt: TGTGCCAGCAGTCCCCCTCCCTCCTACGAGCAGTACTTC
cdr3_aa: CASSPPPSYEQYF

clone_size: -
j_call: TRBJ2-7
d_call: -
v_call: TRBV5-1
cdr3_nt: TGCGCCAGCAGCTTGACGGCAGGAATATACGAGCAGTACTTC
cdr3_aa: CASSLTAGIYEQYF

clone_size: -
j_call: TRBJ1-1
d_call: TRBD1
v_call: TRBV7-9
cdr3_nt: TGTGCCAGCAGCAAACAGGGGGCTCAGAACACTGAAGCTTTCTTT
cdr3_aa: CASSKQGAQNTEAFF

clone_size: -
j_call: TRBJ2-3
d_call: -
v_call: TRBV28
cdr3_nt: TGTGCCAGCAGACTCTCCGGACAGTCCACAGATACGCAGTATTTT
cdr3_aa: CASRLSGQSTDTQYF

clone_size: -
j_call: TRBJ2-7
d_call: TRBD2
v_call: TRBV9
cdr3_nt: TGTGCCAGCAGCGTAGACCCTAGCGGGAGCTACGAGCAGTACTTC
cdr3_aa: CASSVDPSGSYEQYF

clone_size: -
j_call: TRBJ1-4
d_call: -
v_call: TRBV7-9
cdr3_nt: TGTGCCAGCAGCTTGAACCCCGGGGCTAATGAAAAACTGTTTTTT
cdr3_aa: CASSLNPGANEKLFF

clone_size: -
j_call: TRBJ2-1
d_call: TRBD2
v_call: TRBV7-9
cdr3_nt: TGTGCCAGCAGCTTATATAGGCTAGCGGATTACAATGAGCAGTTCTTC
cdr3_aa: CASSLYRLADYNEQFF

clone_size: -
j_call: TRBJ2-7
d_call: -
v_call: TRBV28
cdr3_nt: TGTGCCAGCAGTTTGGGGCAGTACGAGCAGTACTTC
cdr3_aa: CASSLGQYEQYF

clone_size: -
j_call: TRBJ2-1
d_call: -
v_call: TRBV7-2
cdr3_nt: TGTGCCAGCAGCCCAGTGGTCGGGTCTTACGGTGAGCAGTTCTTC
cdr3_aa: CASSPVVGSYGEQFF

clone_size: -
j_call: TRBJ2-1
d_call: TRBD1
v_call: TRBV13
cdr3_nt: TGTGCCAGCAGCGGCCAAGGGACAGTCTCCTACAATGAGCAGTTCTTC
cdr3_aa: CASSGQGTVSYNEQFF

clone_size: -
j_call: TRBJ1-3
d_call: -
v_call: TRBV5-1
cdr3_nt: TGCGCCAGCAGCCCCACAGGGCCAAGCTCTGGAAACACCATATATTTT
cdr3_aa: CASSPTGPSSGNTIYF

clone_size: -
j_call: TRBJ2-3
d_call: -
v_call: TRBV18
cdr3_nt: TGTGCCAGCTCACCGGTGCGGTCGGGAGTTGGGACAGATACGCAGTATTTT
cdr3_aa: CASSPVRSGVGTDTQYF

clone_size: -
j_call: TRBJ1-4
d_call: -
v_call: TRBV29-1
cdr3_nt: TGCAGCTGTGGGATGACGGGGGGAACTAATGAAAAACTGTTTTTT
cdr3_aa: CSCGMTGGTNEKLFF

clone_size: -
j_call: TRBJ1-3
d_call: -
v_call: TRBV6-1
cdr3_nt: TGTGCCAGCAGTGTACACTCCGGGACATCCGGAAACACCATATATTTT
cdr3_aa: CASSVHSGTSGNTIYF

clone_size: -
j_call: TRBJ1-2
d_call: TRBD1
v_call: TRBV28
cdr3_nt: TGTGCCAGCAGTCTAAACAGGGGAGTCGGCTACACCTTC
cdr3_aa: CASSLNRGVGYTF

clone_size: -
j_call: TRBJ1-1
d_call: -
v_call: TRBV4-1
cdr3_nt: TGCGCCAGCAGCCAGGAGGTTGGGGAGCCCACTGAAGCTTTCTTT
cdr3_aa: CASSQEVGEPTEAFF

clone_size: -
j_call: TRBJ2-1
d_call: -
v_call: TRBV4-2
cdr3_nt: TGTGCCAGCAGCCCGCTCAGCTCCTACAATGAGCAGTTCTTC
cdr3_aa: CASSPLSSYNEQFF

clone_size: -
j_call: TRBJ2-7
d_call: TRBD1
v_call: TRBV6-6
cdr3_nt: TGTGCCAGCAGCCGCCAGACAGGGGGAGACACCTACGAGCAGTACTTC
cdr3_aa: CASSRQTGGDTYEQYF

clone_size: -
j_call: TRBJ1-1
d_call: -
v_call: TRBV5-6
cdr3_nt: TGTGCCAGCAGCTTACCACAGGGAACTGAAGCTTTCTTT
cdr3_aa: CASSLPQGTEAFF

clone_size: -
j_call: TRBJ2-1
d_call: TRBD2
v_call: TRBV19
cdr3_nt: TGTGCCAGTAGTATAGGGGGCGGGAGGGCGAATGAGCAGTTCTTC
cdr3_aa: CASSIGGGRANEQFF

clone_size: few
j_call: TRBJ2-7
d_call: TRBD2
v_call: TRBV7-8
cdr3_nt: TGTGCCAGCAGTCGCAGAACCGGGACTACCACCTCCTACGAGCAGTACTTC
cdr3_aa: CASSRRTGTTTSYEQYF

clone_size: once
j_call: TRBJ2-2
d_call: -
v_call: TRBV11-2
cdr3_nt: TGTGCCAGCAGCGTCTGGAGGACCGGGGAGCTGTTTTTT
cdr3_aa: CASSVWRTGELFF